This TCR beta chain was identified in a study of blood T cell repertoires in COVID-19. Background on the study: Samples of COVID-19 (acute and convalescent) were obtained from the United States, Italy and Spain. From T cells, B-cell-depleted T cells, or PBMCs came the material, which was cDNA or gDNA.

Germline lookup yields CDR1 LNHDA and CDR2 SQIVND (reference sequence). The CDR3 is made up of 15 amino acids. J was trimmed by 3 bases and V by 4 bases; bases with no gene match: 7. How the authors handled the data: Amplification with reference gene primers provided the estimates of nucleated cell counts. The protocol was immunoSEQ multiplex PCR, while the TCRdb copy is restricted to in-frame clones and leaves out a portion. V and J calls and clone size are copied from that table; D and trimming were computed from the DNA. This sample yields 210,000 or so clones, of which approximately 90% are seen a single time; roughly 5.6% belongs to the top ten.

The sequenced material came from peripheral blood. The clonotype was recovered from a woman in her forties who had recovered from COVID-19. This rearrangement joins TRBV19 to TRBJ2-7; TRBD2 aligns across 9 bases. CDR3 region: CASSTETSGCYEQYF. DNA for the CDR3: TGTGCCAGTAGTACCGAAACTAGCGGGTGCTACGAGCAGTACTTC.